Listed below are T cell receptor beta chains from one sample, sequenced in a study of T cells in narcolepsy. TCRdb's table, derived via immunoSEQ multiplex PCR, lists solely in-frame clones and lacks some. The sample lists roughly 17,000 clones, just under 75% occurring once. The sample comprised CD45RA- memory CD8+ T cells from PBMCs. Receptors originate from a human donor with narcolepsy. CDR3s include the opening cysteine and the closing phenylalanine or tryptophan. The D gene is left open where the match is weak. Clone size is stated in some rows and not others, as once, few, many or a class when expanded.

TRBJ1-2 | . | . | TRBV6-5 | CASSPAAAPYGYTF | TGTGCCAGCAGCCCCGCGGCAGCTCCCTATGGCTACACCTTC
TRBJ1-4 | few | TRBD1 | TRBV6-1 | CASSTGGREKLFF | TGTGCCAGCAGTACAGGGGGCAGGGAAAAACTGTTTTTT
TRBJ2-3 | . | TRBD2 | TRBV6-5 | CASSSTSGGTDTQYF | TGTGCCAGCAGTTCCACTAGCGGGGGCACAGATACGCAGTATTTT
TRBJ1-2 | once | . | TRBV15 | CATGPGHPNYGYTF | TGTGCCACCGGACCGGGACACCCGAACTATGGCTACACCTTC
TRBJ1-5 | . | . | TRBV5-4 | CASSLGQNQPQHF | TGTGCCAGCAGCTTAGGACAGAATCAGCCCCAGCATTTT
TRBJ2-5 | . | TRBD1 | TRBV9 | CASSVDRGAGETQYF | TGTGCCAGCAGCGTAGACAGGGGAGCAGGAGAGACCCAGTACTTC
TRBJ1-2 | . | TRBD1 | TRBV7-9 | CASSPGGSYGYTF | TGTGCCAGCAGCCCAGGGGGCTCCTATGGCTACACCTTC
TRBJ1-1 | few | . | TRBV6-5 | CASTPIGSTEAFF | TGTGCCAGCACCCCAATCGGCAGCACTGAAGCTTTCTTT
TRBJ2-7 | . | TRBD1 | TRBV19 | CASSTRQGNNPYEQYF | TGTGCCAGTAGTACCCGACAGGGCAACAATCCCTACGAGCAGTACTTC
TRBJ1-1 | . | . | TRBV7-8 | CASSFTRGIGSFF | TGTGCCAGCAGCTTTACAAGGGGGATCGGGTCTTTCTTT
TRBJ2-7 | few | TRBD1 | TRBV19 | CASTDRGHASEQYF | TGTGCCAGTACTGACAGGGGACACGCCTCGGAGCAGTACTTC
TRBJ1-1 | . | . | TRBV28 | CASSLPLILTGNTEAFF | TGTGCCAGCAGCCTCCCGCTAATCCTAACAGGGAACACTGAAGCTTTCTTT
TRBJ2-1 | . | . | TRBV5-1 | CASSLDALSSYNEQFF | TGCGCCAGCAGCTTGGACGCCTTATCCTCCTACAATGAGCAGTTCTTC
TRBJ2-1 | . | . | TRBV27 | CASSFLAETDEQFF | TGTGCCAGCAGTTTTCTAGCCGAGACCGATGAGCAGTTCTTC
TRBJ1-1 | . | . | TRBV9 | CASSVGGGEAFF | TGTGCCAGCAGCGTAGGAGGGGGTGAAGCTTTCTTT
TRBJ2-7 | once | . | TRBV6-5 | CATSAGRGPYEQYF | TGTGCCACTTCTGCAGGGCGGGGGCCCTACGAGCAGTACTTC
TRBJ2-4 | . | . | TRBV2 | CASSEIEGWENIQYF | TGTGCCAGCAGTGAAATCGAGGGCTGGGAAAACATTCAGTACTTC
TRBJ1-1 | . | . | TRBV7-9 | CASSSPRNRTVFNTEAFF | TGTGCCAGCAGCTCACCCCGAAACAGGACGGTCTTTAACACTGAAGCTTTCTTT
TRBJ2-7 | medium-sized | . | TRBV4-1 | CASSQVRSPGYEQYF | TGCGCCAGCAGCCAAGTGAGATCCCCCGGCTACGAGCAGTACTTC
TRBJ2-7 | . | . | TRBV27 | CASSLGGNSYEQYF | TGTGCCAGCAGTTTGGGCGGGAACTCCTACGAGCAGTACTTC